This TCR beta chain is from a study of T cells after yellow fever vaccination (dated by TCRdb to the late 2010s). At the level of the whole study: The SMART-Seq v4 Ultra Low Input RNA kit was used to prepare libraries from fractions with low cell numbers. To track T-cell clones before and after primary and booster YFV17D yellow fever vaccination, bulk TCR alpha and beta repertoires were sequenced longitudinally. Two healthy male donors, one aged 18 to 30 and one aged 30 to 40 years, were included in the cohort. Blood was collected at multiple timepoints before and after primary and secondary immunization, and bulk PBMC replicates and cell subsets were isolated.

In light of the paper, this sample's treatment or condition label describes: live attenuated yellow fever vaccine strain. Two biological replicates of bulk PBMCs were collected at each blood-draw timepoint. A standard Ficoll-Paque protocol was used to isolate PBMCs from peripheral blood. TriZol was used to extract RNA from bulk PBMCs, from CD4 and CD8 fractions, and from dextramer-positive and dextramer-negative fractions. The CDR3, cysteine through phenylalanine, is 15 amino acids long. Only the CDR3 DNA is retained, 45 bases long and in frame from the first base. Reading the germline V gene (reference sequence) gives CDR1 LGHDT and CDR2 YNNKEL. Trimming takes 5 bases from V and 6 bases from J, and the germline ends sit 17 bases apart. TCR cDNA was made using 5'RACE template switching, a step that added a universal primer site and unique molecular identifiers. cDNA synthesis was primed from both the TCR alpha and TCR beta constant segments. Library amplification involved two PCR steps, and the second step added sample barcodes and sequencing adapters. Sequencing of libraries was performed on Illumina HiSeq 2500 (2x100 bp) or NovaSeq (2x150 bp). The published analysis was carried out like this. MIGEC handled demultiplexing of reads and collapsing into UMI consensus sequences, while MiXCR performed V(D)J alignment. Vaccine-responding clonotypes were identified with edgeR using replicate PBMC samples, with FDR below 0.01 and a log2 fold change above 5 up to day 15 being required. CD4 or CD8 identity was assigned to each bulk clonotype according to whether the clonotype was present at higher abundance in the sequenced CD4 repertoire or the sequenced CD8 repertoire. Using fastp trimming at Q25 and MiXCR clonotype assembly, TCRdb reanalyzed the public sequencing data and kept in-frame beta chains. Each entry is one CDR3 protein sequence, shown with its most common DNA and genes. The V and J calls were not made by the authors but by TCRdb's processing. The sample includes 500,000 to 650,000 distinct CDR3 sequences, with about a sixth observed a single time. The ten largest account for approximately 15% of the sample.

Results the study describes overall, beyond this receptor: Because only two donors were included in the study, the extent to which the findings can be generalized is limited. Computational filtering was needed because FACS-sorted repertoires could contain abundant contaminating clonotypes from the bulk population. A small fraction of clonotypes showed up in both the CD4 and CD8 compartments, probably as a result of convergent recombination. Most clones expanded after primary vaccination (around 96% of CD4 and roughly 90% of CD8) were re-detected after the booster, suggesting that broad memory maintenance occurred. The secondary T-cell response was found to be weaker but faster than the primary response, with a peak reached on day 5 rather than on day 15.

A remark on this clonotype: Its recognized antigen is unknown. No much larger clone exists at a distance of one base, and base qualities are not known.

The V and J segments used are TRBV3-1 and TRBJ1-5; the D gene is perhaps TRBD1, on 6 matching bases. Sequencing used PBMCs, obtained about 5 days after the first yellow fever vaccination. This TCR was recovered from a man younger than 35 who received the YFV17D yellow fever vaccine. The CDR3 has the sequence CASSAGQGFGQPQHF. The sequenced DNA: TGTGCCAGCAGCGCGGGGCAGGGGTTCGGTCAGCCCCAGCATTTT.